This is a list of T cell receptor beta chains from one sample in a study of blood T cell repertoires in COVID-19. Produced via immunoSEQ multiplex PCR; TCRdb's table is partial and in-frame only. The sample yields 150,000 to 200,000 clones, approximately 81% seen once. Sequenced input: peripheral blood. These receptors were collected from a human donor with acute or convalescent COVID-19. The donor label of this sample is uncertain. Each CDR3 is given without its conserved first and last residue. The listing skips clone size in some rows; elsewhere it reads once, few, many or a size class.

V	J	size	CDR3
TRBV19	TRBJ2-3	.	ASSIGQSTDTQY
TRBV27	TRBJ1-1	.	ASSPLRGMNTEAF
TRBV7-3	TRBJ2-2	.	ASSQGLGATGELF
TRBV4-3	TRBJ1-1	.	ASSAQAPITEAF
TRBV5-1	TRBJ2-5	few	ASSLGSGVLETQY
TRBV2	TRBJ1-4	.	ASRARGPIHEKLF
TRBV23-1	TRBJ1-6	.	ASSQSTGGSPLH
TRBV19	TRBJ1-6	.	ASSISSGHSPLH
TRBV19	TRBJ1-2	.	ASSTLDRGRSHGYT
TRBV19	TRBJ2-2	.	ASTGRAGNTGELF
TRBV11-2	TRBJ2-1	.	ASSRGQGLF
TRBV5-1	TRBJ2-3	.	ASSLESVFTDTQY
TRBV11-2	TRBJ1-4	.	ASSFNIGNEKLF
TRBV27	TRBJ2-3	.	ASRLSLTYTQY
TRBV6-4	TRBJ2-1	.	ASSDSAGEYNEQF
TRBV9	TRBJ1-1	.	ASSVGQGASEAF
TRBV7-9	TRBJ2-7	.	ASSILGGRLYEQY
TRBV9	TRBJ1-1	.	ASSPQQEQVTEAF
TRBV7-9	TRBJ2-3	.	ASSFPDRADTQY
TRBV3-1/TRBV3-2	TRBJ1-5	.	ASSHRTGGNQPQH
TRBV5-1	TRBJ1-1	.	ASSLHRDSPNTEAF
TRBV19	TRBJ1-2	.	ASSPGTPGYT
TRBV7-2	TRBJ2-2	.	ASSSRQGENTGELF
TRBV12-5	TRBJ1-1	.	ASALGQRNTEAF
TRBV3-1/TRBV3-2	TRBJ1-2	few	ASSLTYYGYT
TRBV30	TRBJ1-4	few	ARTNKTGGSEKLF
TRBV24-1	TRBJ1-2	once	ATSDKGALGYT
TRBV21-1	TRBJ1-2	.	ATKGRGQPDYGYT
TRBV11-3	TRBJ2-3	.	ASSPGQANYGTDTQY
TRBV9	TRBJ1-1	.	ASSVLSNTEAF
TRBV24-1	TRBJ1-5	few	ATSGGGGQPQH
TRBV19	TRBJ1-1	.	ASSMGGGEAF
TRBV24-1	TRBJ2-3	many	ATGASTDTQY
TRBV9	TRBJ2-2	few	ASSTPSGELF
TRBV27	TRBJ2-1	few	ASSLALALYEQF
TRBV7-9	TRBJ2-5	.	ASSLARTSGGETQY
TRBV12-5	TRBJ2-5	.	ASGPLAGGGRQETQY
TRBV5-1	TRBJ1-5	.	ASRETGYSNQPQH
TRBV7-6	TRBJ1-2	.	ASSPGEGYGYT
TRBV7-9	TRBJ1-1	.	ASSLGPGTGVNTEAF
TRBV18	TRBJ2-1	.	ASSISGTGYNEQF
TRBV19	TRBJ2-2	.	ASKLTGQNTGELF
TRBV24-1	TRBJ2-5	.	ATSDPHRDNAEETQY
TRBV9	TRBJ2-1	.	ASSVGTSGGLSYNEQF
TRBV4-3	TRBJ2-4	.	ASSQGTEHHQY
TRBV5-1	TRBJ1-5	once	ASSPTGDYSNQPQH
TRBV3-1/TRBV3-2	TRBJ1-5	.	ASSFRGRDQPQH
TRBV19	TRBJ1-1	.	ASIFPSGTGENTEAF
TRBV5-6	TRBJ1-6	.	ASSYAGPLSPLH
TRBV7-8	TRBJ1-1	.	ASSLDRAGNTEAF
TRBV21-1	TRBJ2-1	.	ASSKEARGVKSYNEQF
TRBV7-9	TRBJ2-2	.	ASSLTATGELF